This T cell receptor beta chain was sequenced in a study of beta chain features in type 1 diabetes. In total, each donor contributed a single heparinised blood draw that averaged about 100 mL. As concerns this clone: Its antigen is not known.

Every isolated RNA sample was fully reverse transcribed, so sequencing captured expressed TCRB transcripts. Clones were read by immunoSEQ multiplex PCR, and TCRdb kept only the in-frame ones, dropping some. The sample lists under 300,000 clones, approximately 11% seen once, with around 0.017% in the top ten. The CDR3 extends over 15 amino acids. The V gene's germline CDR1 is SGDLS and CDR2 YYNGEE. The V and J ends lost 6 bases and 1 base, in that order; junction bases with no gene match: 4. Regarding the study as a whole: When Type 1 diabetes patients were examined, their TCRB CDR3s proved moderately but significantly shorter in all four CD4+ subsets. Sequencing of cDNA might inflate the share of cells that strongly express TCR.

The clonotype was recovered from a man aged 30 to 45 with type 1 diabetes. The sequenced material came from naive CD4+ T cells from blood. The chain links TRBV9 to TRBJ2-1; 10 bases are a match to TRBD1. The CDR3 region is CASTRQGASYNEQFF. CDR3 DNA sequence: TGTGCCAGCACCCGACAGGGGGCTTCCTACAATGAGCAGTTCTTC.